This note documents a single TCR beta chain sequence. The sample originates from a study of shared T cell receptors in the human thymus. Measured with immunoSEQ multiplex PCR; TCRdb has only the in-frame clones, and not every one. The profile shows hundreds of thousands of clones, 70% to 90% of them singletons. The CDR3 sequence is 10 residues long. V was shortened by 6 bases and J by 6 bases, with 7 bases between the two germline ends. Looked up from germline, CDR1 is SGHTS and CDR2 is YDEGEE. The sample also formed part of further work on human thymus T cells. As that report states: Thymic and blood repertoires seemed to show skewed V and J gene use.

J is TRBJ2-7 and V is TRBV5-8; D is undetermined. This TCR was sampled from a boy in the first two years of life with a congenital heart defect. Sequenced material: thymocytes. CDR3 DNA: TGTGCCAGCAATACAGTCGAGCAGTACTTC. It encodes CASNTVEQYF.